Following are 8 T cell receptor beta chains from one sample sequenced in a study of T cells in women clearing cervical HPV infection. Profiling relied on immunoSEQ multiplex PCR, and the TCRdb table lists in-frame clones only, not all of them. The sample table includes 22,000 or so clones. The specimen sequenced was blood buffy coat. The receptors shown here come from a woman aged 18 to 75 with a cervical HPV16 infection that either progressed to CIN3+ or cleared (not recorded which).

As regards this clone: The read ends 3 residues shy of where the CDR3 ends; the end is completed using the germline J gene. The chain employs TRBV2 and TRBJ1-1; D ambiguous. CDR1 is SNHLY, CDR2 FYNNEI, per germline. This CDR3 is 12 amino acids long. V dropped 7 bases and J dropped 7 bases, with 13 bases sitting between them. CDR3 in amino acids: CASNPARLEAFF. CDR3 DNA (partial): TGTGCCAGCAACCCCGCCAGGCTTGAA.

To note about this clone: The sequence runs out 3 residues before the end of the CDR3; the remainder is reconstructed from the germline J gene. This sequence joins TRBV5-1 and TRBJ2-2, with TRBD1 identical over 7 bases. The CDR3 consists of 15 residues. J was trimmed by 5 bases and V by 0 bases; bases with no gene match: 4. The germline V gene encodes CDR1 SGHRS and CDR2 YFSETQ. CDR3 in amino acids: CASSLGDRPTGELFF. The sequenced CDR3 bases are TGCGCCAGCAGCTTGGGGGACAGACCTACCGGGGAG.

Turning to this clone: The CDR3 end is not reached by the read, which stops 3 residues before it; the germline J gene fills it in. V and J are TRBV7-9 and TRBJ1-2; D is unresolved. The CDR3 length is 15 residues. V was trimmed by 4 bases and J by 3 bases, leaving 15 bases between them. In germline, CDR1 is SEHNR, CDR2 FQNEAQ (reference sequence). CDR3 DNA, as far as it was read: TGTGCCAGCAGCTCCGCGGGAGGGTTCGACTATGGC. The encoded protein is CASSSAGGFDYG. The complete CDR3 protein is CASSSAGGFDYGYTF. Complete variable domain (other parts from reference TRBV7-9 and TRBJ1-2): DTGVSQNPRHKITKRGQNVTFRCDPISEHNRLYWYRQTLGQGPEFLTYFQNEAQLEKSRLLSDRFSAERPKGSFSTLEIQRTEQGDSAMYLCASSSAGGFDYGYTFGSGTRLTVV.

With respect to this clone: Read data end 3 residues before the CDR3 end; the end is taken from the germline J gene. The rearrangement uses TRBV5-1 and TRBJ2-5; TRBD2 matches at 11 bases. From germline, CDR1 is SGHRS and CDR2 YFSETQ. With V trimmed by 0 bases and J by 3 bases, 4 bases remained unmatched. The length of the CDR3 is 16 residues. The CDR3 reads CASSLDSGRAEETQYF. CDR3 DNA (partial): TGCGCCAGCAGCTTGGATAGCGGGAGGGCCGAAGAGACC.

To note about this clone: The CDR3 end lies 3 residues beyond the end of the read and is filled in from the germline J gene. The chain uses TRBV5-5 and TRBJ2-7; 11 bases fit TRBD1. CDR3 size: 15 residues. Germline V lookup: CDR1 SGHKS, CDR2 YYEKEE (reference sequence). Unmatched junction bases numbered 5, after V lost 0 bases and J lost 6 bases. The DNA read from the CDR3 is TGTGCCAGCAGCTTGGGGACCGGGACAGGGGGCGAG. Encoded protein: CASSLGTGTGGE. The complete CDR3 reads CASSLGTGTGGEQYF.

In the case of this clone: The CDR3 end is not reached by the read, which stops 3 residues before it; the germline J gene fills it in. This chain links TRBV19 with TRBJ1-2; 7 bases are a match to TRBD1. CDR1 LNHDA and CDR2 SQIVND come from the germline V gene (reference sequence). The CDR3 has 14 amino acids. The junction had 4 bases not matched to a gene; V was cut back by 6 bases and J by 0 bases. The CDR3 DNA, read in part, is TGTGCCAGTAGGCCCGGGACAGCTAACTATGGC. Residues: CASRPGTANYG. The CDR3 reads in full as CASRPGTANYGYTF.

A note on this clone: The read ends 3 residues before the CDR3 terminus; that terminus is restored from the germline J gene. The chain is built from TRBV30 and TRBJ2-7; 10 bases fit TRBD2. V lost 0 bases to trimming and J lost 3 bases; unmatched junction nucleotides: 5. The CDR3 contains 15 residues. Germline V gene data show CDR1 as GTSNPN and CDR2 as SVGIG (reference sequence). The CDR3 sequence is CAWSVRLAGHYEQYF. The DNA read from the CDR3 is TGTGCCTGGAGTGTAAGACTAGCGGGCCACTACGAG.

Worth noting for this clone: The read gets to within 3 residues of the CDR3 end, and the germline J gene fills in the rest. This sequence joins TRBV2 and TRBJ1-5; D remains unclear. Germline assignment: CDR1 SNHLY and CDR2 FYNNEI. The V end lost 6 bases, the J end lost 4 bases, and 10 bases lay between the germline ends. The CDR3 has 13 residues. The covered CDR3 bases are TGTGCCAGCAGCACACGGGTGAATCAGCCC. Residues: CASSTRVNQP. The whole CDR3 is CASSTRVNQPQHF.